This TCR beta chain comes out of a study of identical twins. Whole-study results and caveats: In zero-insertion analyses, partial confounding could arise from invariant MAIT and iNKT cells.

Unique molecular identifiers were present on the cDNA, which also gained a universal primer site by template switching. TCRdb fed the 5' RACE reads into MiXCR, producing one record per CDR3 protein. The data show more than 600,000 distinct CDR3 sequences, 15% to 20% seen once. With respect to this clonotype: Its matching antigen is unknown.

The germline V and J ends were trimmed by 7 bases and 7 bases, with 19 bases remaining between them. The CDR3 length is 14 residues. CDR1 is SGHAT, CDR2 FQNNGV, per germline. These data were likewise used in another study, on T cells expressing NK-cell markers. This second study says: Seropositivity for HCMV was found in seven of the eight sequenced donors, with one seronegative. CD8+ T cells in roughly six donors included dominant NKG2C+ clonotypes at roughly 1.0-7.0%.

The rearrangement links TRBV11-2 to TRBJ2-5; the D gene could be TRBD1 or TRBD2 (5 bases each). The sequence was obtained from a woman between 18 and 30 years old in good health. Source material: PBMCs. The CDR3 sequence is CASKEVPGGGTQYF. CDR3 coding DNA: TGTGCCAGCAAAGAAGTGCCAGGTGGGGGGACCCAGTACTTC.